This TCR beta chain derives from a study of blood T cells in healthy people across ages. Combining a sample-barcoded 5' primer with a J-beta primer mix, a second PCR ran for 7 to 11 cycles. TCRdb processed the 5' RACE reads anew with MiXCR; each CDR3 protein has one entry. Of roughly 700,000 distinct CDR3 sequences in the sample, about a third are singletons; the top ten hold 15%. The receptor's source is a woman of 80 years or more in good health. The sequencing sample was made of blood.

In nucleotides, the CDR3 is TGTGCCAGCAGCCAAGAGGGGGGACGGGGGGCAGGGCCCAGTCGCTTGTATGGCTACACCTTC. This sequence encodes CASSQEGGRGAGPSRLYGYTF. V is TRBV4-2 and J is TRBJ1-2, with D perhaps TRBD1 (6 bases). The germline V and J ends were trimmed by 0 bases and 5 bases, with 31 bases remaining between them. Germline V gene data show CDR1 as LGHNA and CDR2 as YNFKEQ. The CDR3 contains 21 residues.